The 29 T cell receptor beta chains below all came from one sample that was sequenced in a study of T-cell reconstitution after alpha-beta-depleted transplantation in children. This sample's TCRbeta library carried unique molecular identifier barcodes. Using its own MiXCR run on the PCR reads, TCRdb lists one record per CDR3 protein. The sample holds some 590,000 distinct CDR3 sequences, about 10% seen once. The sequences come from PBMCs from the stem cell graft donor, collected from the stem cell graft. These receptors were obtained from a human donor who donated a stem cell graft to a child with acute myeloid leukemia.

This clonotype was detected ten times or more. The chain links TRBV5-1 to TRBJ2-1; possible D gene TRBD2, 5 bases. The germline CDR1 and CDR2 sequences are SGHRS and YFSETQ. The CDR3 has 15 residues. Between the trimmed V and J ends, which lost 0 bases and 0 bases, there was a span of 7 bases. The chain's CDR3 is CASSLAAVSYNEQFF. The CDR3 DNA is TGCGCCAGCAGCTTGGCAGCGGTCTCCTACAATGAGCAGTTCTTC.

Ten or more counts support this clonotype. The chain has TRBV20-1 and TRBJ2-7; TRBD2 matches at 7 bases. The V and J ends lost 4 bases and 6 bases, in that order; junction bases with no gene match: 12. The germline V gene has CDR1 DFQATT and CDR2 SNEGSKA (reference sequence). This CDR3 region has 14 residues. CDR3 in DNA: TGCAGTGCTACCAGCGGGGACCGTCCGTTCGAGCAGTACTTC. It translates to CSATSGDRPFEQYF.

This chain links TRBV10-3 with TRBJ2-1; weak D call: TRBD1 (6 bases). CDR1 and CDR2 (germline): ENHRY, SYGVKD. CDR3 size: 13 residues. Trimming cost V 6 bases and J 4 bases, with 10 bases left between them. The CDR3 DNA reads as TGTGCCATCAGCGGGACACAGTACAATGAGCAGTTCTTC. Its translation is CAISGTQYNEQFF.

This chain joins TRBV10-3 and TRBJ2-1, with 12 positions matching TRBD2. This CDR3 region has 17 residues. Germline V gene data show CDR1 as ENHRY and CDR2 as SYGVKD. With 2 bases clipped from V and 7 bases from J, the junction kept 9 bases outside the gene matches. The CDR3 region is CAISETKRLAGDNEQFF. The CDR3 region has the DNA TGTGCCATCAGTGAGACGAAGAGACTAGCGGGAGATAATGAGCAGTTCTTC.

J is TRBJ2-3 and V is TRBV20-1; no clear D. This CDR3 region has 12 residues. CDR1 and CDR2 from the germline V gene are DFQATT and SNEGSKA (reference sequence). V was trimmed by 7 bases and J by 1 base, leaving 9 bases between them. Here the CDR3 reads CSGRAGTDTQYF. In nucleotides, the CDR3 is TGCAGTGGCCGCGCCGGCACAGATACGCAGTATTTT.

This clonotype was counted ten times or more. The CDR3 loop reads CASQRGLAGGGTQYF. The CDR3 nucleotides read TGTGCCAGCCAAAGGGGGCTAGCGGGAGGGGGGACCCAGTACTTC. The gene calls are TRBV6-5 and TRBJ2-5, with TRBD2 identical over 12 bases. This CDR3 has 15 amino acids. Germline CDR1 MNHEY, CDR2 SVGAGI. The V segment lost 8 bases and the J segment 7 bases; nucleotides outside the gene matches: 11.

This clonotype was observed at least ten times. This chain links TRBV20-1 with TRBJ2-7; perhaps TRBD1 as D (5 bases). The germline V gene encodes CDR1 DFQATT and CDR2 SNEGSKA (reference sequence). The CDR3 length is 15 residues. Trimming took off 6 bases at V and 5 bases at J, with 23 bases between the two ends. CDR3 DNA: TGCAGTGCCCCTGTCCCTACAGGAGTACCGGACGAGCAGTACTTC. Translated: CSAPVPTGVPDEQYF.

This clonotype appeared a few times. This rearrangement joins TRBV4-3 to TRBJ2-2; D is unresolved. Germline V gene data show CDR1 as LGHNA and CDR2 as YSLEER. The V end was cut by 0 bases, the J end by 0 bases, with 11 bases between. The CDR3 extends over 17 amino acids. The CDR3 nucleotides read TGCGCCAGCAGCCAAGACGTGACCATAGCGAACACCGGGGAGCTGTTTTTT. This codes for CASSQDVTIANTGELFF.

This chain uses TRBV2 with TRBJ2-1, with 10 bases matching TRBD1. Germline CDR1 is SNHLY and CDR2 is FYNNEI. V dropped 4 bases and J dropped 0; count of bases not matched to a gene: 3. The CDR3 length is 16 residues. For the CDR3, the DNA is TGTGCCAGCAGTGCAGACAGGGGGCTCTCCTACAATGAGCAGTTCTTC. Translated, it gives CASSADRGLSYNEQFF.

The chain combines TRBV6-1 with TRBJ1-5, with 9 bases aligning to TRBD1. Trimming removed 4 bases from V and 9 bases from J; junction bases left unmatched: 7. CDR1 is MNHNS, CDR2 SASEGT, per germline. This CDR3 is 14 amino acids long. For the CDR3, the DNA is TGTGCCAGCAGTGTACGGACAGGGGAGGGGCCCCAGCATTTT. This gives the protein CASSVRTGEGPQHF.

This chain links TRBV11-1 with TRBJ2-3; the D gene is possibly TRBD1 (7 bases). Per germline, CDR1 SGHAT and CDR2 FQDESV (reference sequence). V dropped 6 bases and J dropped 1 base, with 23 bases sitting between them. The CDR3 contains 18 residues. The chain's CDR3 is CASSGGTENKSRTDTQYF. In DNA form, the CDR3 reads TGTGCCAGCAGTGGAGGGACAGAGAATAAGTCGCGCACAGATACGCAGTATTTT.

The V gene is TRBV29-1, the J gene TRBJ2-5, with D hard to call. CDR1 is SQVTM, CDR2 ANQGSEA, per germline. CDR3 size: 13 residues. Between the trimmed V and J ends, which lost 6 bases and 1 base, there was a span of 12 bases. The CDR3 loop is CSVGMGIQETQYF. The CDR3 DNA reads TGCAGCGTGGGTATGGGTATCCAAGAGACCCAGTACTTC.

The CDR3 DNA follows: TGCAGTGCGCATACAGGGGACCCCTCCTACGAGCAGTACTTC. Translated: CSAHTGDPSYEQYF. J is TRBJ2-7 and V is TRBV20-1, with 7 bases matching TRBD1. V was pared by 6 bases and J by 0 bases, with 8 bases of the junction left unmatched. There are 14 residues in the CDR3. Germline lookup yields CDR1 DFQATT and CDR2 SNEGSKA (reference sequence).

The rearrangement links TRBV10-3 to TRBJ2-2; 7 nucleotides align to TRBD2. V shed 8 bases, J shed 6 bases, and the junction held 9 bases outside the gene matches. CDR3 length equals 14 residues. From germline, CDR1 is ENHRY and CDR2 SYGVKD. CDR3 sequence: CAIGSRESAGELFF. CDR3 DNA: TGTGCCATCGGCTCGCGGGAGAGTGCCGGGGAGCTGTTTTTT.

Ten or more counts support this clonotype. The CDR3 coding sequence is TGTGCCAGCAAAGCGGTGTACGAGCAGTACTTC. Translation: CASKAVYEQYF. The rearrangement joins TRBV28 to TRBJ2-7, with D possibly TRBD2 on 5 matching bases. Trimming shortened V by 7 bases and J by 4 bases, and 8 bases separated the two germline ends. Germline V gives CDR1 MDHEN, CDR2 SYDVKM. CDR3 size: 11 residues.

The chain links TRBV20-1 to TRBJ2-1; 12 bases match TRBD2. Germline V gives CDR1 DFQATT, CDR2 SNEGSKA (reference sequence). With 3 bases clipped from V and 2 bases from J, the junction kept 5 bases outside the gene matches. The CDR3 is 16 residues long. The CDR3 loop is CSARPRTSGTYNEQFF. The CDR3 region has the DNA TGCAGTGCTAGGCCCCGGACTAGCGGGACCTACAATGAGCAGTTCTTC.

This clonotype was detected ten times or more. CDR3 in amino acids: CASSLGGQGVTYEQYF. CDR3 DNA: TGTGCCAGCAGCTTAGGGGGACAGGGGGTAACCTACGAGCAGTACTTC. The genes are TRBV7-2 and TRBJ2-7, with 11 bases matching TRBD1. The germline V gene encodes CDR1 SGHTA and CDR2 FQGNSA. The CDR3 contains 16 residues. V shed 1 base, J shed 2 bases, and the junction held 4 bases outside the gene matches.

V usage is TRBV28 and J usage is TRBJ2-3; D gene ambiguous. The germline V gene has CDR1 MDHEN and CDR2 SYDVKM. V was pared by 2 bases and J by 1 base, with 16 bases between. The CDR3 is 17 residues long. The chain's CDR3 is CASSLIPRREGTDTQYF. CDR3 in DNA: TGTGCCAGCAGTTTAATCCCCCGTAGAGAAGGCACAGATACGCAGTATTTT.

Many counts were recorded for this clonotype. V and J are TRBV18 and TRBJ2-1; D not certain. The V gene's germline CDR1 is KGHSH and CDR2 LQKENI. Trimming removed 3 bases at V and 10 bases at J, with 7 bases between. There are 11 residues in the CDR3. The CDR3 DNA reads TGTGCCAGCTCACCTCTACCAGAGCAGTTCTTC. Amino acids: CASSPLPEQFF.

The CDR3: CSAKSGGYYNEQFF. The CDR3 DNA reads TGCAGTGCCAAAAGCGGGGGATACTACAATGAGCAGTTCTTC. The V gene is TRBV20-1, the J gene TRBJ2-1; 8 bases line up with TRBD2. The CDR3 loop spans 14 amino acids. The V gene end was trimmed by 6 bases and the J gene end by 3 bases; junction bases not matched to a gene: 7. Germline-derived CDR1 and CDR2 are DFQATT and SNEGSKA (reference sequence).

This clonotype was found many times. The rearrangement joins TRBV7-3 to TRBJ2-1; 9 nucleotides align to TRBD2. This CDR3 contains 14 residues. The ends lost 1 base at V and 16 bases at J; junction bases unmatched: 11. The germline V gene encodes CDR1 SGHTA and CDR2 FQGTGA. CDR3 sequence reads: CASSLKGGRADCFF. CDR3 DNA sequence: TGTGCCAGCAGCTTAAAGGGCGGGAGGGCCGATTGTTTCTTC.

The chain is built from TRBV12-3 or TRBV12-4 and TRBJ1-1, with TRBD1 as a possible D gene (6 bases). The CDR3 runs 14 residues. V gave up 7 bases and J gave up 0 bases, with 12 bases separating them. CDR3 region: CASTVTGMNTEAFF. The CDR3, as DNA: TGTGCCAGCACCGTTACAGGGATGAACACTGAAGCTTTCTTT.

This clonotype was seen many times. The chain's CDR3 is CASSLVGASTDNEQFF. Written as DNA, the CDR3 is TGTGCCAGCAGCTTAGTGGGGGCTAGCACTGACAATGAGCAGTTCTTC. This rearrangement joins TRBV7-2 to TRBJ2-1; a weak D match, TRBD1 (6 bases). The CDR3 totals 16 residues. Trimming shortened V by 1 base and J by 5 bases, and 15 bases separated the two germline ends. Germline V lookup: CDR1 SGHTA, CDR2 FQGNSA.

The CDR3 region is CASSFEPGTQSQYF. DNA of the CDR3: TGCGCCAGCAGCTTTGAGCCTGGGACCCAATCGCAGTACTTC. The gene calls are TRBV5-1 and TRBJ2-7, with D perhaps assigned TRBD1 or TRBD2 (5 bases each). Trimming removed 2 bases from V and 9 bases from J, with 18 bases in between. The CDR3 sequence is 14 residues long. Germline V gene lookup returns CDR1 SGHRS and CDR2 YFSETQ.

This clonotype was detected a few times. V is TRBV14 and J is TRBJ2-7; D may be TRBD1 or TRBD2 (5 bases each). Trimming cost V 8 bases and J 6 bases, with 17 bases left between them. The CDR3 has 13 amino acids. The germline CDR1 and CDR2 sequences are SGHDN and FVKESK. CDR3 in amino acids: CASGYSGSGEQYF. Here the CDR3 DNA reads TGTGCCAGCGGCTACTCAGGGAGTGGCGAGCAGTACTTC. The complete variable domain, with remaining parts taken from reference TRBV14 and TRBJ2-7, reads EAGVTQFPSHSVIEKGQTVTLRCDPISGHDNLYWYRRVMGKEIKFLLHFVKESKQDESGMPNNRFLAERTGGTYSTLKVQPAELEDSGVYFCASGYSGSGEQYFGPGTRLTVT.

This clonotype has at least ten counts. The genes are TRBV20-1 and TRBJ2-1; 7 bases are a match to TRBD2. The germline V gene encodes CDR1 DFQATT and CDR2 SNEGSKA (reference sequence). This CDR3 is built from 14 residues. J gave up 7 bases and V 4 bases, and 10 bases lay outside the gene matches. CDR3 residues: CSATSLFGGNEQFF. As DNA, the CDR3 is TGCAGTGCTACGTCCCTTTTCGGGGGGAATGAGCAGTTCTTC.

This chain connects TRBV7-9 to TRBJ2-6; D gene uncertain. Germline CDR1 is SEHNR and CDR2 is FQNEAQ (reference sequence). The V and J ends lost 5 bases and 0 bases respectively, with 8 bases between them. There are 15 residues in the CDR3. The CDR3 reads CASSPHSSGANVLTF. Here the CDR3 DNA reads TGTGCCAGCAGCCCTCACTCCTCTGGGGCCAACGTCCTGACTTTC.

The chain is built from TRBV6-1 and TRBJ1-6; D possibly corresponds to TRBD1 (5 bases). Trimming pared 5 bases from V and 7 bases from J, leaving 18 bases between. CDR1 MNHNS and CDR2 SASEGT come from the germline V gene. The CDR3 runs 16 residues. The CDR3 DNA reads as TGTGCCAGCAGTCCGTTTGGGTCAGGGTACAATTCACCCCTCCACTTT. It codes for CASSPFGSGYNSPLHF.

The chain combines TRBV5-1 with TRBJ1-3, with TRBD1 matching over 8 bases. The V gene end was trimmed by 0 bases and the J gene end by 3 bases; junction bases not matched to a gene: 8. The CDR3 length is 17 residues. Germline values: CDR1 SGHRS, CDR2 YFSETQ. CDR3 loop: CASSLDSQGALGNTIYF. CDR3 bases: TGCGCCAGCAGCTTGGATTCGCAGGGGGCGCTTGGAAACACCATATATTTT.